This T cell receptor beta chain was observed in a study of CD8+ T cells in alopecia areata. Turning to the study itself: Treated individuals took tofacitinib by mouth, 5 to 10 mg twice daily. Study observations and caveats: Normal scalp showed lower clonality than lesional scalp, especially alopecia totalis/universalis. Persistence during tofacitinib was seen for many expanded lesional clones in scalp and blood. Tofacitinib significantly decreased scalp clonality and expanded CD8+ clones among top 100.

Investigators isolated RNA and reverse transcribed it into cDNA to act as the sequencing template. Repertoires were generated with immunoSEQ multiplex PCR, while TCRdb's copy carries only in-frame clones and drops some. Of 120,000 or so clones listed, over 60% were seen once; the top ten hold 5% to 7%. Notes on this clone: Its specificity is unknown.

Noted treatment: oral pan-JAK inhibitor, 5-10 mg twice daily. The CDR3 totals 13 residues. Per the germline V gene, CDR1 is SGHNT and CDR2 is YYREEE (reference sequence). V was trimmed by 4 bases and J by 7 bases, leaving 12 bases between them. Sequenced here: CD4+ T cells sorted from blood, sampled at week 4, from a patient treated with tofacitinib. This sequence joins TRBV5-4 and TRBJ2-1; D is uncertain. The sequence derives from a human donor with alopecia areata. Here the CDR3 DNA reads TGTGCCAGCAGCCCCCCAAGTACGAATGAGCAGTTCTTC. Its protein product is CASSPPSTNEQFF.